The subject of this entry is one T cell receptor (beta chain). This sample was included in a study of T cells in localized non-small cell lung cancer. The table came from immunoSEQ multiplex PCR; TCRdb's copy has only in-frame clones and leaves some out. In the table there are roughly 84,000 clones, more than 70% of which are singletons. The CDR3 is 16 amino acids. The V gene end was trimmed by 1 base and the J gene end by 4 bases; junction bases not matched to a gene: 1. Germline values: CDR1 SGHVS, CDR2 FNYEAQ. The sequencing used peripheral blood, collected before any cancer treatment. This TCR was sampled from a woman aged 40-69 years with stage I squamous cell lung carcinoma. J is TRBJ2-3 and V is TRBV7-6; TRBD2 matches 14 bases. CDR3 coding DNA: TGTGCCAGCAGCTTAGGACTAGCGGGGGGGGCAGATACGCAGTATTTT. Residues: CASSLGLAGGADTQYF.